This T cell receptor beta chain was captured in a study of T cell repertoires in aging, cancer and after chemotherapy. This clonotype is termed medium-sized (0.01 to 0.1%). Its cognate antigen is unknown. TCR beta rearrangements were amplified from peripheral blood genomic DNA. Points from the study as a whole: Median generation probability rose over the chemotherapy interval in each cancer cohort, suggesting rebound thymic output.

V was trimmed by 1 base and J by 5 bases, leaving 3 bases between them. Germline V CDR1 and CDR2: SGHNT, YENEEA. The CDR3 runs to 11 residues. TRB rearrangements spanning V, D and J were amplified using mixed TRB-A/B primers. From the multiplex PCR reads, TCRdb called clonotypes with MiXCR, one entry per CDR3 protein. The data show just under 10,000 distinct CDR3 sequences, roughly a third seen once. V usage is TRBV11-3 and J usage is TRBJ2-7; D remains unclear. The source material was blood. The receptor comes from a human donor in good health. In DNA form, the CDR3 reads TGTGCCAGCAGCTTAGGGGACGAGCAGTACTTC. It codes for CASSLGDEQYF.